These T cell receptor beta chains were read from a single sample in a study of blood T cell repertoires in COVID-19. TCRdb's table, derived via immunoSEQ multiplex PCR, lists solely in-frame clones and lacks some. Here the sample spans approximately 100,000 clones, around nine tenths being singletons. Sample: peripheral blood. The receptor source for this set is a man aged 50 or older with acute or convalescent COVID-19. Each CDR3 is given with its conserved first and last residue. The listing skips clone size in some rows; elsewhere it reads once, few, many or a size class.

>TRBJ2-1|TRBV5-1|15|.
CASSLGTSGVNEQFF
>TRBJ1-5|TRBV4-1|19|.
CASSHRLPTAGASNQPQHF
>TRBJ2-3|TRBV18|12|.
CASSLLTDTQYF
>TRBJ2-7|TRBV7-9|14|.
CASSLAGWQGEQYF
>TRBJ1-1|TRBV5-6|15|.
CATAAYRGSEGEAFF
>TRBJ2-3|TRBV7-2|17|.
CASSLEGAGVVEDTQYF
>TRBJ2-4|TRBV5-1|15|.
CASSDGDLAKNIQYF
>TRBJ2-3|TRBV7-2|14|.
CASRLAGVPDTQYF
>TRBJ2-7|TRBV5-5|15|.
CASSFLRDRGYEQYF
>TRBJ2-5|TRBV19|13|.
CASSIRPGETQYF
>TRBJ2-7|TRBV2|14|.
CASRPGTGTYEQYF
>TRBJ1-2|TRBV6-2/TRBV6-3|14|few
CASSPGTTIYGYTF
>TRBJ2-3|TRBV2|14|.
CASGLWTATDTQYF
>TRBJ1-2|TRBV30|11|.
CAWSTRGGYTF
>TRBJ1-5|TRBV7-2|15|.
CASSTRGGHNQPQHF
>TRBJ1-5|TRBV4-2|13|once
CASSQERDQPQHF
>TRBJ1-6|TRBV5-1|15|.
CASSLGTERDSPLHF
>TRBJ2-4|TRBV13|15|.
CASSLEGQGVNIQYF
>TRBJ2-2|TRBV7-9|14|few
CASSLGRETGELFF
>TRBJ2-3|TRBV5-1|13|.
CASSADSTDTQYF
>TRBJ2-7|TRBV5-6|14|.
CASSGSGGLGEQYF
>TRBJ1-2|TRBV19|12|.
CASSFRSVGYTF
>TRBJ1-5|TRBV19|14|.
CASSPQGGGQPQHF
>TRBJ1-2|TRBV5-1|15|once
CASTLGGDRAYGYTF
>TRBJ2-1|TRBV4-1|17|.
CASSQAGGSDRVNEQFF
>TRBJ2-5|TRBV12-5|17|.
CASGLPFGPARGETQYF
>TRBJ1-6|TRBV11-3|17|.
CASSNPGGSRSGSPLHF
>TRBJ2-1|TRBV5-1|15|few
CASSLPLAGGVEQFF
>TRBJ2-1|TRBV15|14|.
CATSRRGRGNEQFF
>TRBJ1-6|TRBV7-8|16|.
CASSPGGLVYNSPLHF
>TRBJ1-5|TRBV6-4|14|.
CASSATGRAQPQHF
>TRBJ1-5|TRBV6-5|15|.
CASLEGRQGRQPQHF